One and the same sample provided the 19 T cell receptor beta chains below, sequenced in a study of blood T cell repertoires in COVID-19. Only in-frame clones appear in the TCRdb table, and some are missing; sequencing was by immunoSEQ multiplex PCR. The repertoire holds 90,000 to 150,000 clones, with roughly four fifths as singletons. Input material: peripheral blood. All receptors derive from a human donor in a cohort sampled during active COVID-19.

The gene calls are TRBV9 and TRBJ1-1, with D tentatively TRBD1 (5 bases). This CDR3 region has 14 residues. Germline V gives CDR1 SGDLS, CDR2 YYNGEE. V lost 0 bases, J lost 1 base, and 7 bases lay in between. The CDR3 coding sequence is TGTGCCAGCAGCGTAGGGACATCGAACACTGAAGCTTTCTTT. It is translated as CASSVGTSNTEAFF.

The chain recombines TRBV12-1 with TRBJ2-7; the table's TRBD2 call for D was not verified on the DNA. TRBV12-1 constitutes a pseudogene. The length of the CDR3 is 16 residues. The CDR3 sequence: CASRLRIGTNSYEQYF. CDR3 DNA: TGTGCCAGCAGGTTGCGCATTGGGACTAACTCCTACGAGCAGTACTTC.

The gene calls are TRBV5-4 and TRBJ2-5; a weak D match, TRBD2 (6 bases). The ends were cut back, 6 bases at V and 4 bases at J, with 22 bases in the middle. This CDR3 has 16 amino acids. Germline loops: CDR1 SGHNT, CDR2 YYREEE (reference sequence). The CDR3 region has the DNA TGTGCCAGCAACGCAACGTTCTTGGTGGGAGGAGAGACCCAGTACTTC. Translating it yields CASNATFLVGGETQYF.

The chain carries TRBV3-1 (or the pseudogene TRBV3-2) and TRBJ2-3, with TRBD1 matching 7 bases. The V gene end was trimmed by 0 bases and the J gene end by 3 bases; junction bases not matched to a gene: 3. CDR1 LGHDT and CDR2 YNNKEL come from the germline V gene (reference sequence). This CDR3 has 15 amino acids. This chain's CDR3 is CASSQDPGQTDTQYF. The CDR3 coding sequence is TGTGCCAGCAGCCAAGATCCGGGACAGACAGATACGCAGTATTTT.

The chain carries TRBV10-3 and TRBJ2-3, with D maybe TRBD1 (6 bases). Germline-derived CDR1 and CDR2 are ENHRY and SYGVKD. This CDR3 spans 13 amino acids. Trimming shortened V by 11 bases and J by 2 bases, and 14 bases separated the two germline ends. In nucleotides, the CDR3 is TGTGCCTCCGTGGGACATAACACAGATACGCAGTATTTT. Translating it yields CASVGHNTDTQYF.

The V call is TRBV5-1, the J call TRBJ1-2; D gene unclear. Per germline, CDR1 SGHRS and CDR2 YFSETQ. CDR3 size: 12 residues. V was shortened by 3 bases and J by 1 base, with 4 bases between the two germline ends. CDR3 nucleotides: TGCGCCAGCAGCTCCGTTAACTATGGCTACACCTTC. Translated, it gives CASSSVNYGYTF.

This sequence joins TRBV2 and TRBJ2-7, with TRBD1 identical over 8 bases. The CDR3 has 12 residues. Trimming at V came to 8 bases and at J to 3 bases, leaving 3 bases not matched to a gene. Germline V gene lookup returns CDR1 SNHLY and CDR2 FYNNEI. In DNA form, the CDR3 reads TGTGCCAGCGAAGGACAGGGCTACGAGCAGTACTTC. It yields the protein CASEGQGYEQYF.

This clone appeared once. This rearrangement joins TRBV6-5 to TRBJ1-2; 9 bases fit TRBD1. V shed 6 bases, J shed 7 bases, and the junction held 9 bases outside the gene matches. This CDR3 has 14 amino acids. Per the germline V gene, CDR1 is MNHEY and CDR2 is SVGAGI. CDR3 protein: CASSRTGEAGGYTF. CDR3 sequence (DNA): TGTGCCAGCAGCCGGACAGGGGAGGCAGGTGGCTACACCTTC.

The chain joins TRBV7-9 to TRBJ2-2; 7 bases are a match to TRBD2. The trim removed 1 base at V and 1 base at J, leaving 6 bases unmatched. This CDR3 is 17 amino acids long. CDR1 SEHNR and CDR2 FQNEAQ come from the germline V gene (reference sequence). The CDR3 sequence is CASSLGGIAGNTGELFF. CDR3 DNA sequence: TGTGCCAGCAGCTTAGGCGGGATAGCGGGGAACACCGGGGAGCTGTTTTTT. The full variable domain, in which reference TRBV7-9 and TRBJ2-2 provide the parts outside the CDR3, is DTGVSQNPRHKITKRGQNVTFRCDPISEHNRLYWYRQTLGQGPEFLTYFQNEAQLEKSRLLSDRFSAERPKGSFSTLEIQRTEQGDSAMYLCASSLGGIAGNTGELFFGEGSRLTVL.

V and J are TRBV11-2 and TRBJ1-3; D remains unclear. The V gene's germline CDR1 is SGHAT and CDR2 FQNNGV. Trimming stripped 2 bases from V and 0 bases from J, with 11 bases between. The CDR3 has 16 amino acids. The CDR3 bases are TGTGCCAGCAGCTTATCGCGGCGCCTCTCTGGAAACACCATATATTTT. Residues: CASSLSRRLSGNTIYF.

V usage is TRBV5-4 and J usage is TRBJ1-5; TRBD1 aligns across 9 bases. This CDR3 has 14 amino acids. V was pared by 4 bases and J by 6 bases, with 5 bases of the junction left unmatched. Germline CDR1 reads SGHNT; CDR2 reads YYREEE (reference sequence). This CDR3 reads CASSVDRGGQPQHF. The CDR3 region has the DNA TGTGCCAGCAGCGTGGACAGGGGAGGTCAGCCCCAGCATTTT.

This clone is a singleton in its sample. V and J are TRBV3-1 (or the pseudogene TRBV3-2) and TRBJ2-3; D is ambiguous. Deletions cut 6 bases from V and 4 bases from J, with 14 bases between. The CDR3 has 14 amino acids. Germline V gene sequence: CDR1 LGHDT, CDR2 YNNKEL (reference sequence). The CDR3 nucleotides are TGTGCCAGCAGTCACCAAACGAGAGCAGATACGCAGTATTTT. Translating gives CASSHQTRADTQYF.

V is TRBV9 and J is TRBJ2-3; D is perhaps TRBD2 (6 bases). The CDR3 runs 16 residues. Trimming removed 0 bases at V and 1 base at J, with 12 bases between. Germline-derived CDR1 and CDR2 are SGDLS and YYNGEE. In nucleotides, the CDR3 is TGTGCCAGCAGCGTAGGTGGGGAGCGGGGCACAGATACGCAGTATTTT. Protein product: CASSVGGERGTDTQYF.

This rearrangement joins TRBV3-1 (or the pseudogene TRBV3-2) to TRBJ1-6; TRBD1 might be the D (5 bases). V dropped 4 bases and J dropped 7 bases, with 14 bases sitting between them. In germline, CDR1 is LGHDT, CDR2 YNNKEL (reference sequence). This CDR3 is 15 amino acids long. CDR3 protein: CASSRGGAENSPLHF. The DNA of the CDR3 is TGTGCCAGCAGCCGGGGAGGGGCAGAAAATTCACCCCTCCACTTT.

The rearrangement uses TRBV5-1 and TRBJ2-7; perhaps TRBD1 as D (6 bases). Germline CDR1 is SGHRS and CDR2 is YFSETQ. The CDR3 contains 15 residues. V was shortened by 0 bases and J by 2 bases, with 12 bases between the two germline ends. The CDR3 DNA reads as TGCGCCAGCAGCTTGGGGGCAGGGGTAACCTACGAGCAGTACTTC. Protein: CASSLGAGVTYEQYF.

This CDR3 is CASSQIAGEETQYF. The CDR3 nucleotides are TGTGCCAGCAGCCAAATAGCGGGGGAAGAGACCCAGTACTTC. The chain uses TRBV3-1 (or the pseudogene TRBV3-2) and TRBJ2-5, with 9 bases identical to TRBD2. Per germline, CDR1 LGHDT and CDR2 YNNKEL (reference sequence). This CDR3 has 14 amino acids. Trimming removed 2 bases from V and 3 bases from J; junction bases left unmatched: 1.

The chain carries TRBV7-2 and TRBJ1-1, with 10 nucleotides matching TRBD1. Per the germline V gene, CDR1 is SGHTA and CDR2 is FQGNSA. The CDR3 has 15 residues. V shed 3 bases and J 4 bases; nucleotides not matched to a gene: 5. As DNA, the CDR3 is TGTGCCAGCAGCTTGGACAGGGGGAAGGCCACTGAAGCTTTCTTT. Translation: CASSLDRGKATEAFF.

The rearrangement links TRBV29-1 to TRBJ1-3, with D uncertain. V lost 3 bases, J lost 2 bases, and 8 bases lay in between. The CDR3 sequence is 13 residues long. Looked up from germline, CDR1 is SQVTM and CDR2 is ANQGSEA. CDR3 sequence reads: CSVDLGTGNTIYF. In nucleotides, the CDR3 is TGCAGCGTTGACCTCGGGACTGGAAACACCATATATTTT.

V is TRBV5-1 and J is TRBJ2-7; TRBD1 is a possible D gene (6 bases). The CDR3 is 15 amino acids. The germline V and J ends were trimmed by 4 bases and 0 bases, with 14 bases remaining between them. The germline gives CDR1 SGHRS, CDR2 YFSETQ. This CDR3 reads CASSRLEDSSYEQYF. The CDR3 DNA is TGCGCCAGCAGCCGTTTGGAGGACAGCTCCTACGAGCAGTACTTC. Together with reference TRBV5-1 and TRBJ2-7, the CDR3 gives the full variable domain: KAGVTQTPRYLIKTRGQQVTLSCSPISGHRSVSWYQQTPGQGLQFLFEYFSETQRNKGNFPGRFSGRQFSNSRSEMNVSTLELGDSALYLCASSRLEDSSYEQYFGPGTRLTVT.